The 18 T cell receptor beta chains presented below share a single source sample, sequenced in a study of memory CD4+ T cells and cytomegalovirus serostatus. The sort gate was single viable CD3+CD4+CD8-CD45RO+ cells for memory CD4+ T cells. TCRdb keeps only in-frame clones here, not all; method: immunoSEQ multiplex PCR. Of roughly 48,000 clones in the sample, around 83% were seen once. Source material: memory CD4+ T cells from blood. Receptors originate from an adult in good health and CMV-seropositive.

The chain combines TRBV11-3 with TRBJ2-7, with 8 bases matching TRBD1. CDR1 and CDR2 from the germline V gene are SGHNT and YENEEA. Trimming took 5 bases from V and 3 from J; bases not matched to a gene: 15. The CDR3 totals 17 residues. CDR3 region: CASSRQGTATVRYEQYF. The DNA for the CDR3 is TGTGCCAGCAGCCGACAGGGGACCGCGACTGTACGCTACGAGCAGTACTTC.

The chain joins TRBV6-5 to TRBJ1-4, with 7 bases identical to TRBD1. With V trimmed by 4 bases and J by 7 bases, 9 bases remained unmatched. Germline-derived CDR1 and CDR2 are MNHEY and SVGAGI. The CDR3 has 15 residues. CDR3 loop: CASSSTGVGGEKLFF. In nucleotides, the CDR3 is TGTGCCAGCAGTTCAACAGGGGTAGGGGGTGAAAAACTGTTTTTT.

The chain has TRBV6-4 and TRBJ1-2; D not certain. The germline gives CDR1 MRHNA, CDR2 SNTAGT. Trimming took off 3 bases at V and 4 bases at J, with 15 bases between the two ends. CDR3 length: 15 residues. The CDR3 region is CASSERATRGYGYTF. The DNA of the CDR3 is TGTGCCAGCAGTGAAAGGGCCACCAGAGGCTATGGCTACACCTTC.

V is TRBV7-2 and J is TRBJ2-2, with D tentatively TRBD1 (5 bases). Looked up from germline, CDR1 is SGHTA and CDR2 is FQGNSA. V lost 5 bases to trimming and J lost 1 base, with 8 bases between them. CDR3 size: 14 residues. The CDR3 nucleotides read TGTGCCAGCAGCAACACAGGGAACACCGGGGAGCTGTTTTTT. Its protein product is CASSNTGNTGELFF.

This clone was found a few times. The chain links TRBV14 to TRBJ2-7, with D tentatively TRBD1 or TRBD2 (5 bases each). Germline CDR1 SGHDN, CDR2 FVKESK. The CDR3 is 13 amino acids. Trimming left V 6 bases short and J 2 bases short, with 11 bases between. As DNA, the CDR3 is TGTGCCAGCAGACCGACGGGGCCCTACGAGCAGTACTTC. It yields the protein CASRPTGPYEQYF.

The CDR3 protein is CASSARGLAVNEQFF. CDR3 sequence (DNA): TGTGCCAGCAGCGCCCGAGGACTAGCGGTCAATGAGCAGTTCTTC. The chain combines TRBV28 with TRBJ2-1, with TRBD2 identical over 10 bases. V trimming: 6 bases; J trimming: 6 bases; junction bases outside the gene matches: 8. Germline CDR1 is MDHEN and CDR2 is SYDVKM. This CDR3 is built from 15 residues.

The chain employs TRBV7-2 and TRBJ1-4, with D unresolved. Per the germline V gene, CDR1 is SGHTA and CDR2 is FQGNSA. Between the trimmed V and J ends, which lost 3 bases and 7 bases, there was a span of 9 bases. The CDR3 has 13 amino acids. The CDR3 DNA follows: TGTGCCAGCAGCTTCGGGGAGGCTGAAAAACTGTTTTTT. It codes for CASSFGEAEKLFF.

The chain recombines TRBV4-1 with TRBJ2-7, with TRBD2 identical over 8 bases. The CDR3 is made up of 16 amino acids. Germline V gene data show CDR1 as MGHRA and CDR2 as YSYEKL. V gave up 2 bases and J gave up 2 bases; unmatched junction bases: 8. For the CDR3, the DNA is TGCGCCAGCAGCCAAATAGCGGGACTAGGTCCCTACGAGCAGTACTTC. Protein sequence: CASSQIAGLGPYEQYF.

The chain recombines TRBV7-6 with TRBJ1-4, with D possibly being TRBD1 (5 bases). The CDR3 has 16 amino acids. Germline loops: CDR1 SGHVS, CDR2 FNYEAQ. Trimming left V 2 bases short and J 8 bases short, with 18 bases between. CDR3 residues: CASSLNGIGVQEKLFF. The CDR3 DNA is TGTGCCAGCAGCTTAAATGGTATAGGGGTTCAGGAAAAACTGTTTTTT. The variable domain in full, with the rest retrieved from reference TRBV7-6 and TRBJ1-4, is GAGVSQSPRYKVTKRGQDVALRCDPISGHVSLYWYRQALGQGPEFLTYFNYEAQQDKSGLPNDRFSAERPEGSISTLTIQRTEQRDSAMYRCASSLNGIGVQEKLFFGSGTQLSVL.

Here the CDR3 reads CASLLGAGGRTDTQYF. CDR3 in DNA: TGTGCCAGCTTATTGGGCGCGGGAGGGAGGACAGATACGCAGTATTTT. V is TRBV7-2 and J is TRBJ2-3, with 9 bases aligning to TRBD2. V was clipped by 8 bases and J by 3 bases; unmatched bases: 12. The germline gives CDR1 SGHTA, CDR2 FQGNSA. The CDR3 runs to 16 residues.

The gene calls are TRBV5-1 and TRBJ1-4; TRBD1 matches at 7 bases. The germline CDR1 and CDR2 sequences are SGHRS and YFSETQ. The CDR3 runs 15 residues. V shed 5 bases and J 11 bases; nucleotides not matched to a gene: 15. CDR3 protein: CASRKTGTEIGKLFF. For the CDR3, the DNA is TGCGCCAGCAGAAAAACCGGGACAGAAATAGGGAAACTGTTTTTT.

The chain joins TRBV7-6 to TRBJ1-1; D is possibly TRBD1 (5 bases). The CDR3 totals 14 residues. Germline CDR1 is SGHVS and CDR2 is FNYEAQ. Trimming took off 5 bases at V and 1 base at J, with 11 bases between the two ends. The CDR3 sequence is CASSQGRGNTEAFF. The CDR3 region has the DNA TGTGCCAGCAGCCAGGGTCGGGGGAACACTGAAGCTTTCTTT.

This clone showed up just once. This chain uses TRBV28 with TRBJ2-7; TRBD2 might be the D (6 bases). The CDR3 totals 13 residues. CDR1 is MDHEN, CDR2 SYDVKM, per germline. The V gene lost 6 bases and the J gene lost 6 bases, with 15 bases spanning the gap. As DNA, the CDR3 is TGTGCCAGCAGGTCGGGAGCCCGTAGCGAGCAGTACTTC. It yields the protein CASRSGARSEQYF.

J is TRBJ1-5 and V is TRBV6-5; D is possibly TRBD1 (5 bases). The V and J ends lost 0 bases and 3 bases respectively, with 9 bases between them. Per the germline V gene, CDR1 is MNHEY and CDR2 is SVGAGI. The CDR3 length is 15 residues. The CDR3: CASSYSMTVNQPQHF. The CDR3, as DNA: TGTGCCAGCAGTTACTCGATGACAGTCAATCAGCCCCAGCATTTT.

This clone appeared a few times. The CDR3 nucleotides are TGTGCCAGTAGGGATCAAGGGGATTATGCTCAGCCCCAGCATTTT. This codes for CASRDQGDYAQPQHF. The rearrangement joins TRBV19 to TRBJ1-5, with D possibly TRBD1 on 5 matching bases. V lost 6 bases, J lost 6 bases, and 18 bases lay in between. The CDR3 contains 15 residues. Looked up from germline, CDR1 is LNHDA and CDR2 is SQIVND (reference sequence).

The rearrangement joins TRBV7-9 to TRBJ2-7; D possibly corresponds to TRBD1 (5 bases). CDR3 length: 14 residues. Looked up from germline, CDR1 is SEHNR and CDR2 is FQNEAQ (reference sequence). The V end was cut by 3 bases, the J end by 1 base, with 10 bases between. For the CDR3, the DNA is TGTGCCAGCAGCTTTACAGGACGTTCCTACGAGCAGTACTTC. The encoded protein is CASSFTGRSYEQYF.

V is TRBV7-8 and J is TRBJ1-5; TRBD1 aligns across 9 bases. Germline lookup yields CDR1 SGHVS and CDR2 FQNEAQ. The CDR3 has 15 amino acids. Trimming cost V 5 bases and J 4 bases; bases outside gene matches: 6. The CDR3 reads CASSPRDRENQPQHF. CDR3 in DNA: TGTGCCAGCAGCCCCCGGGACAGGGAAAATCAGCCCCAGCATTTT. Full variable domain (missing parts from reference TRBV7-8 and TRBJ1-5): GAGVSQSPRYKVAKRGQDVALRCDPISGHVSLFWYQQALGQGPEFLTYFQNEAQLDKSGLPSDRFFAERPEGSVSTLKIQRTQQEDSAVYLCASSPRDRENQPQHFGDGTRLSIL.

This clone was observed a single time. The rearrangement joins TRBV28 to TRBJ2-6; possibly TRBD1 for D (6 bases). With 5 bases removed from V and 0 bases from J, the gap between germline ends came to 14 bases. Germline CDR1 and CDR2: MDHEN and SYDVKM. The CDR3 consists of 17 residues. The CDR3: CASSPLDRTSGANVLTF. CDR3 DNA sequence: TGTGCCAGCAGTCCCCTCGACAGGACCTCTGGGGCCAACGTCCTGACTTTC.